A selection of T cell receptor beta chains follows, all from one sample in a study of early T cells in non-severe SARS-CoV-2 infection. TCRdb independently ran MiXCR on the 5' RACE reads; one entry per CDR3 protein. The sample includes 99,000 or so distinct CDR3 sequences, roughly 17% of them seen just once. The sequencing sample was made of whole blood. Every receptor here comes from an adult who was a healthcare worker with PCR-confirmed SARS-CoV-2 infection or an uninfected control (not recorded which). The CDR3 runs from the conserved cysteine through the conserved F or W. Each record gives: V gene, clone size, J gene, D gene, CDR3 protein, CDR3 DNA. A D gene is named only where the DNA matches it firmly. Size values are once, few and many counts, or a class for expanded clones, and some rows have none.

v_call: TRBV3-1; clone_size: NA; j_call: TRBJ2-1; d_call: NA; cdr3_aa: CASSPGGNNEQFF; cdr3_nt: TGTGCCAGCAGCCCCGGGGGTAACAATGAGCAGTTCTTC
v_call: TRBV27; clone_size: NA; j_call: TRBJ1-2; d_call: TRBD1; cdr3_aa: CASSPRQQGASGYGYTF; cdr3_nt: TGTGCCAGCAGTCCCCGTCAACAGGGGGCGTCTGGCTATGGCTACACCTTC
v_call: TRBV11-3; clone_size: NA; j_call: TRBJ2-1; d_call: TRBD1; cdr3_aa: CASSTPGQGNNEQFF; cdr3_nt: TGTGCCAGCAGCACCCCGGGACAGGGGAACAATGAGCAGTTCTTC
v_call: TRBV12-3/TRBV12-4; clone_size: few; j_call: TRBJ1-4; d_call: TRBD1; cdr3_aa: CASSLGGPGGGEKLFF; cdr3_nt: TGTGCCAGCAGTTTAGGGGGTCCAGGGGGCGGTGAAAAACTGTTTTTT
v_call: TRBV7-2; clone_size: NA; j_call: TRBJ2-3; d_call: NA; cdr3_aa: CASSLEGPTDTQYF; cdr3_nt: TGTGCCAGCAGCTTAGAGGGCCCAACAGATACGCAGTATTTT
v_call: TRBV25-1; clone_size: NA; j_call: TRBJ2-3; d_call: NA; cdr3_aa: CASSVPGSNTDTQYF; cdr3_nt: TGTGCCAGCAGTGTACCGGGGTCGAACACAGATACGCAGTATTTT
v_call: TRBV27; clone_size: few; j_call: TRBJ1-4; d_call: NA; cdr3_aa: CASSITHTDEKLFF; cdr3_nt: TGTGCCAGCAGTATCACTCACACGGATGAAAAACTGTTTTTT
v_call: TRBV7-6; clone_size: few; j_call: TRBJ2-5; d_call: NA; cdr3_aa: CASSLAGTTQTQYF; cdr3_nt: TGTGCCAGCAGCTTAGCCGGGACAACTCAGACCCAGTACTTC
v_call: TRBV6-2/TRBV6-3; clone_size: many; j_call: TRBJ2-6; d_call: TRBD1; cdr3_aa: CASGGQGSSGANVLIF; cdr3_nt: TGTGCCAGCGGTGGACAGGGAAGCTCTGGGGCCAACGTCCTGATTTTC
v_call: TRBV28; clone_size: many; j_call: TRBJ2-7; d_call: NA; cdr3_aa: CASSNYIHEQYF; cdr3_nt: TGTGCCAGCAGTAACTATATACACGAGCAGTACTTC
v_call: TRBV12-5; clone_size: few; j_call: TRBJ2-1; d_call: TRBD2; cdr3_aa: CASGLLAPRLAGGNGLNEQFF; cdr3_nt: TGTGCTAGTGGTTTGTTAGCCCCACGACTAGCGGGAGGTAATGGCTTGAATGAGCAGTTCTTC
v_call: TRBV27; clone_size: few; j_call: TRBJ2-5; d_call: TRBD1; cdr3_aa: CASRLAGTGETQYF; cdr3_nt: TGTGCCAGCAGGCTAGCCGGGACAGGGGAGACCCAGTACTTC
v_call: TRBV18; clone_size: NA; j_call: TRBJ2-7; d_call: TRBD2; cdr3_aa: CASSPWGLAESEQYF; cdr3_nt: TGTGCCAGCTCACCATGGGGACTAGCGGAAAGTGAGCAGTACTTC
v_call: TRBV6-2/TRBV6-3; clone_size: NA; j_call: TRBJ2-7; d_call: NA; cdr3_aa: CASSYPAGGPYEQYF; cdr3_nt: TGTGCCAGCAGTTACCCGGCCGGGGGGCCCTACGAGCAGTACTTC
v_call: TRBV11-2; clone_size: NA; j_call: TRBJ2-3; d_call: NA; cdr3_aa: CASSLTRGGTDTQYF; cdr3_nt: TGTGCCAGCAGCCTAACTAGGGGGGGCACAGATACGCAGTATTTT
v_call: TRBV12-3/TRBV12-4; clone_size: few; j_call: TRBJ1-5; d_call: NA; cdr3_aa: CASREDMYSNQPQHF; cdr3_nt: TGTGCCAGCAGGGAAGACATGTATAGCAATCAGCCCCAGCATTTT
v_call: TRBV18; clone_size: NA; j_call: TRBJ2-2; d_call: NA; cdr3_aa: CASSQLRAGKRNTGELFF; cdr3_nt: TGTGCCAGCTCCCAGCTCCGGGCGGGGAAACGAAACACCGGGGAGCTGTTTTTT
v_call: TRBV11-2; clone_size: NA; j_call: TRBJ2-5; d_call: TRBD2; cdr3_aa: CASSLISGVEYF; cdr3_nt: TGTGCCAGCAGCTTGATTAGCGGGGTAGAGTACTTC
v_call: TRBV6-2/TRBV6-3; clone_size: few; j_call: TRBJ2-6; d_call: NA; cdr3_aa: CASRRAGGYGANVLTF; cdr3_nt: TGTGCCAGTCGACGGGCTGGGGGCTATGGGGCCAACGTCCTGACTTTC
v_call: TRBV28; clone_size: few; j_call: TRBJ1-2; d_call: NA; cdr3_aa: CASKDSPNYGYTF; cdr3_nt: TGTGCCAGCAAAGACAGCCCTAACTATGGCTACACCTTC
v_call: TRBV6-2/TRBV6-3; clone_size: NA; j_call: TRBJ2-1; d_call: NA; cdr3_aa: CASRILPTGPHNEQFF; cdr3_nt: TGTGCCAGCAGGATACTACCTACAGGGCCCCACAATGAGCAGTTCTTC
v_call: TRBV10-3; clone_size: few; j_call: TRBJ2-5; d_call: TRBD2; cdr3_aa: CATNGGEETQYF; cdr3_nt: TGTGCCACCAATGGGGGGGAAGAGACCCAGTACTTC
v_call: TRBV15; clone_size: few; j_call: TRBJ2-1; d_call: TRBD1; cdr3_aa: CATSRAGGSYNEQFF; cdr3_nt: TGTGCCACCAGCAGGGCAGGGGGCTCCTACAATGAGCAGTTCTTC
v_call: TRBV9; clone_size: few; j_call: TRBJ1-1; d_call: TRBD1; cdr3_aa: CASSGNRGRTEAFF; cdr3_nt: TGTGCCAGCAGCGGAAACAGGGGTAGGACTGAAGCTTTCTTT
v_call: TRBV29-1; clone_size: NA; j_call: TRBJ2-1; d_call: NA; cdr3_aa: CSVTPYRETEQFF; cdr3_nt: TGCAGCGTTACCCCCTACCGGGAGACTGAGCAGTTCTTC
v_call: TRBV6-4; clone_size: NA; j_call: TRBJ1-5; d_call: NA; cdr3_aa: CASRTHWQPQHF; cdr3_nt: TGTGCCAGCAGGACCCATTGGCAGCCCCAGCATTTT
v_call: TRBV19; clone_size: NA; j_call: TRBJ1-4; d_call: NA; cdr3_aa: CASTQRGGNEKLFF; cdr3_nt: TGTGCCAGTACCCAACGGGGGGGCAATGAAAAACTGTTTTTT
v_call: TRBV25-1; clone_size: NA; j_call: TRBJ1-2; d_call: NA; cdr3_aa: CASSANDRQVGGYTF; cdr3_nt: TGTGCCAGCAGTGCAAACGACAGGCAAGTGGGAGGCTACACCTTC
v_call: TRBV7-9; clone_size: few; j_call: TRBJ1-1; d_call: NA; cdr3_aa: CASSSFSGEAFF; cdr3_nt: TGTGCCAGCAGCTCCTTTTCAGGGGAAGCTTTCTTT
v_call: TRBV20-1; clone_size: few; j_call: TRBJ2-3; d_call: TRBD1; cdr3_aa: CSAVTGTGSTDTQYF; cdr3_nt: TGCAGTGCCGTGACCGGGACAGGGAGCACAGATACGCAGTATTTT
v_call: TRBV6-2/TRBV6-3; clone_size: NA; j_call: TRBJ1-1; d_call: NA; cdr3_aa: CASTSAFEAFF; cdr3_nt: TGTGCCAGCACTTCCGCATTTGAAGCTTTCTTT
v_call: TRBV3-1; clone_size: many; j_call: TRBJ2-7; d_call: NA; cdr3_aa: CASSDSSYEQYF; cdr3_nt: TGTGCCAGCAGCGACAGCTCCTACGAGCAGTACTTC
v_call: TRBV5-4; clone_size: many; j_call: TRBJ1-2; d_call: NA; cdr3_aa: CASSWGLNYGYTF; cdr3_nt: TGTGCCAGCAGCTGGGGCCTCAACTATGGCTACACCTTC
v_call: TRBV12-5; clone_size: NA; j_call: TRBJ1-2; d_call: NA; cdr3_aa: CASGSRDVYGYTF; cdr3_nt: TGTGCTAGTGGTTCCCGGGACGTCTATGGCTACACCTTC
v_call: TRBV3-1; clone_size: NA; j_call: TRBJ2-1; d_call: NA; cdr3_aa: CASSQSPRTYNEQFF; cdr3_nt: TGTGCCAGCAGCCAGAGCCCGAGGACCTACAATGAGCAGTTCTTC
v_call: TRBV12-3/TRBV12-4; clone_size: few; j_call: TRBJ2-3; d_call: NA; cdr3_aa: CASSPRAGVSTDTQYF; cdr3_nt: TGTGCCAGCAGTCCGCGGGCAGGGGTGAGCACAGATACGCAGTATTTT
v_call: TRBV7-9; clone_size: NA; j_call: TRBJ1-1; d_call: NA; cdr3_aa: CASSWGRGLDTEAFF; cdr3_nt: TGTGCCAGCAGCTGGGGTCGGGGGCTGGACACTGAAGCTTTCTTT
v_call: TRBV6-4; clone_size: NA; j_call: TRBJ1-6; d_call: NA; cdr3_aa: CASSEAGDNSPLHF; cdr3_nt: TGTGCCAGCAGTGAGGCAGGGGATAATTCACCCCTCCACTTT
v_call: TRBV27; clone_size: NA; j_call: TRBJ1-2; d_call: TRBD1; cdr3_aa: CASSLPTGGYGYTF; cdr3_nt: TGTGCCAGCAGTTTACCTACAGGGGGCTATGGCTACACCTTC
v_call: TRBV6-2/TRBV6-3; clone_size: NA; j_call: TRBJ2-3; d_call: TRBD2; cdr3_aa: CASINPLGGSTDTQYF; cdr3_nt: TGTGCCAGCATCAATCCCCTCGGGGGGTCAACAGATACGCAGTATTTT
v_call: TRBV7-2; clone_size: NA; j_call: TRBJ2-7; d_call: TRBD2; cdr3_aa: CASSLRRESYEQYF; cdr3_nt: TGTGCCAGCAGCTTACGGCGGGAGTCCTACGAGCAGTACTTC
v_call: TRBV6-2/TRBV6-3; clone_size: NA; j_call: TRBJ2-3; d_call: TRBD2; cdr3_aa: CACSLAGRRTDTQYF; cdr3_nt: TGTGCCTGCAGTTTAGCGGGGAGACGCACAGATACGCAGTATTTT
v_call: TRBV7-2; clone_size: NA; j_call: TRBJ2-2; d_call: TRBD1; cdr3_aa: CASSMRDRGTGELFF; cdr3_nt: TGTGCCAGCAGCATGCGGGACAGGGGCACCGGGGAGCTGTTTTTT
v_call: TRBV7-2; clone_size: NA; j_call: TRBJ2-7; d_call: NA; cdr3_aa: CASSSRGTGDSYEQYF; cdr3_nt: TGTGCCAGCAGCTCACGAGGGACCGGCGACTCCTACGAGCAGTACTTC
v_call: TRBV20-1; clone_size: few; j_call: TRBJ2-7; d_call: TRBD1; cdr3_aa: CSARDPGTVAWEQYF; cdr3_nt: TGCAGTGCTAGGGATCCGGGGACAGTAGCGTGGGAGCAGTACTTC
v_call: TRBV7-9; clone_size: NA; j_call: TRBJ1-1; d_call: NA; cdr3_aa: CASGPPQGNTEAFF; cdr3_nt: TGTGCCAGCGGGCCCCCTCAGGGGAACACTGAAGCTTTCTTT
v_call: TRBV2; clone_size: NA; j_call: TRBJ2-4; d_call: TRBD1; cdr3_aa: CASSEVPPDRENIQYF; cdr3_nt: TGTGCCAGCAGTGAAGTACCACCGGACAGGGAAAACATTCAGTACTTC